A selection of T cell receptor beta chains follows, all from one sample in a study of T cells in localized non-small cell lung cancer. Data came from immunoSEQ multiplex PCR; TCRdb stores just in-frame clones and leaves some out. The repertoire holds 25,000 to 35,000 clones, with roughly 89% as singletons. This material consisted of peripheral blood, taken before any cancer treatment. The receptors were gathered from a female donor at least 60 years old with stage I lung adenocarcinoma. CDR3s include the opening cysteine and the closing phenylalanine or tryptophan. D genes are given only for firm matches. Not all rows give a size; the values are once, few, many and, for expanded clones, a class.

J | D | size | V | DNA | CDR3
TRBJ2-7 | TRBD1 | - | TRBV5-1 | TGCGCCAGCAGCGAGGGACAGGGGGGTGACGAGCAGTACTTC | CASSEGQGGDEQYF
TRBJ1-5 | - | - | TRBV7-9 | TGTGCCAGCAGCTCCGATAGCAATCAGCCCCAGCATTTT | CASSSDSNQPQHF
TRBJ2-3 | TRBD2 | - | TRBV18 | TGTGCCAGCTCACCACTATGGGGACTAGCCACAGATACGCAGTATTTT | CASSPLWGLATDTQYF
TRBJ2-1 | - | - | TRBV28 | TGTGCCAGCAGTCCCCGGAGGCAGGCCGACCCCAATGAGCAGTTCTTC | CASSPRRQADPNEQFF
TRBJ2-6 | TRBD1 | once | TRBV15 | TGTGCCACCAGCAGAGATAGGGGGCTTCGCTCTGGGGCCAACGTCCTGACTTTC | CATSRDRGLRSGANVLTF
TRBJ2-1 | TRBD1 | - | TRBV6-1 | TGTGCCAGCAGTGAAGCTGGACAGGTGGTCTATTACAATGAGCAGTTCTTC | CASSEAGQVVYYNEQFF
TRBJ1-1 | - | - | TRBV5-1 | TGCGCCAGCAGCCCACTTCTCTCGCGTTACACTGAAGCTTTCTTT | CASSPLLSRYTEAFF
TRBJ1-4 | - | - | TRBV5-6 | TGTGCCAGCAGCTCCTCTCCTGACTTAACTAATGAAAAACTGTTTTTT | CASSSSPDLTNEKLFF
TRBJ2-2 | - | - | TRBV5-1 | TGCGCCAGCAGCTTGGGCATCAACACCGGGGAGCTGTTTTTT | CASSLGINTGELFF
TRBJ1-5 | - | - | TRBV18 | TGTGCCAGCTCACCGGGGGCCCAGCCCCAGCATTTT | CASSPGAQPQHF
TRBJ1-1 | - | - | TRBV7-9 | TGTGCCAGCAGCCTAAACTCAGGGTCTGAAGCTTTCTTT | CASSLNSGSEAFF
TRBJ2-5 | TRBD2 | - | TRBV6-6 | TGTGCCAGCAGTTACCGGGGGGGCCTGGAGACCCAGTACTTC | CASSYRGGLETQYF
TRBJ2-3 | TRBD2 | few | TRBV28 | TGTGCCAGCATCCCGACTGGCGGGAGGCGCACAGATACGCAGTATTTT | CASIPTGGRRTDTQYF
TRBJ2-3 | - | - | TRBV18 | TGTGCCAGCTCACCACCGGGAACAGATACGCAGTATTTT | CASSPPGTDTQYF
TRBJ2-6 | TRBD1 | once | TRBV30 | TGTGCCTTACGAAGGGACAGGGCCTCTGGGGCCAACGTCCTGACTTTC | CALRRDRASGANVLTF
TRBJ2-7 | - | - | TRBV13 | TGTGCCAGCAGCGGTCGGGGTGGGGGTTTAGACGAGCAGTACTTC | CASSGRGGGLDEQYF
TRBJ2-2 | - | - | TRBV29-1 | TGCAGCGTTGAAGATTCCTATGCCGGGGAGCTGTTTTTT | CSVEDSYAGELFF
TRBJ2-7 | TRBD2 | - | TRBV6-5 | TGTGCCAGCAGTTACTCCGGGACTAGCGGGAGTGTTTCGTTC | CASSYSGTSGSVSF
TRBJ2-2 | TRBD1 | - | TRBV5-1 | TGCGCCAGCAGCTTTATACAGGGGGCAGGCACCGGGGAGCTGTTTTTT | CASSFIQGAGTGELFF
TRBJ1-1 | - | - | TRBV10-3 | TGTGCCATCAGTGAGTCGGGCGCCGTTGTAGAAGCTTTCTTT | CAISESGAVVEAFF
TRBJ2-3 | - | - | TRBV9 | TGTGCCAGCAGCGTAGAGTCCCAAGCCTATACGCAGTATTTT | CASSVESQAYTQYF
TRBJ2-3 | - | - | TRBV2 | TGTGCCAGCAGTCATGGACGGACACGTAGCACAGATACGCAGTATTTT | CASSHGRTRSTDTQYF
TRBJ2-7 | - | few | TRBV19 | TGTGCCAGTAGTCGGGAGTGGGCCTACGAGCAGTACTTC | CASSREWAYEQYF
TRBJ1-1 | - | - | TRBV11-2 | TGTGCCAGCAGCCCAGCCGGGAACACTGAAGCTTTCTTT | CASSPAGNTEAFF
TRBJ2-2 | TRBD2 | few | TRBV5-1 | TGCGCCAGCAGCCCCACCGGACTAGCGGGGGAGCTGTTTTTT | CASSPTGLAGELFF
TRBJ2-7 | - | - | TRBV11-2 | TGTGCCAGCAGCTCAGTCGGGGAAAGAACCTACGAGCAGTACTTC | CASSSVGERTYEQYF
TRBJ2-5 | TRBD2 | - | TRBV10-1 | TGCGCCAGCAGTGCCGGACTAGCGGGGGATTCTCCTCAAGAGACCCAGTACTTC | CASSAGLAGDSPQETQYF
TRBJ2-5 | - | - | TRBV27 | TGTGCCAGCAGTCGCCGGGGGATGGAGACCCAGTACTTC | CASSRRGMETQYF
TRBJ2-3 | - | - | TRBV11-3 | TGTGCCAGCAGTCCCGGGAGAACAGATACGCAGTATTTT | CASSPGRTDTQYF
TRBJ2-2 | - | - | TRBV5-6 | TGTGCCAGCAGCTTTTCTTTGGGCAGGAGCAACACCGGGGAGCTGTTTTTT | CASSFSLGRSNTGELFF
TRBJ1-2 | TRBD1 | - | TRBV7-9 | TGTGCCAGCAGCCGTGACAGGGACTATGGCTACACCTTC | CASSRDRDYGYTF
TRBJ1-1 | - | - | TRBV27 | TGTGCCAGCAGTTTACAGGGGTACACTGAAGCTTTCTTT | CASSLQGYTEAFF
TRBJ2-3 | TRBD2 | - | TRBV9 | TGTGCCAGCAGCGTAGCGGGAGGGCCTGGAGATACGCAGTATTTT | CASSVAGGPGDTQYF
TRBJ2-7 | TRBD2 | - | TRBV7-2 | TGTGCCAGCAGCTTAGTAGCGGGACAAGGCGAGCAGTACTTC | CASSLVAGQGEQYF
TRBJ1-1 | - | - | TRBV25-1 | TGTGCCAGCACCCCGAATAGTGGTGTCCCTGAAGCTTTCTTT | CASTPNSGVPEAFF
TRBJ1-1 | - | - | TRBV5-1 | TGCGCCAGCATGCAGCACGGAGCCAACACTGAAGCTTTCTTT | CASMQHGANTEAFF
TRBJ1-2 | - | - | TRBV5-4 | TGTGCCAGCAGCTTGGAGAGTCAAGATGGCTACACCTTC | CASSLESQDGYTF
TRBJ2-7 | - | - | TRBV9 | TGTGCCAGCAGCGTAGGGGACACCTACGAGCAGTACTTC | CASSVGDTYEQYF
TRBJ2-2 | - | - | TRBV7-2 | TGTGCCAGCAGCCTCAGGGCGGGACCCGCGAACACCGGGGAGCTGTTTTTT | CASSLRAGPANTGELFF
TRBJ2-5 | TRBD1 | - | TRBV5-1 | TGCGCCAGCAGCTATGGACAGGGGGGGAGAGAGACCCAGTACTTC | CASSYGQGGRETQYF
TRBJ2-1 | - | - | TRBV6-6 | TGTGCCAGCAGTTACTCGACCAGTAGCTCGGCTGAGCAGTTCTTC | CASSYSTSSSAEQFF
TRBJ2-1 | TRBD2 | - | TRBV5-4 | TGTGCCAGCAGCTTGTTGGAGCGGGACTACAATGAGCAGTTCTTC | CASSLLERDYNEQFF
TRBJ2-1 | - | few | TRBV6-4 | TGTGCCAGCAGTGACGGGTCCTCCTACAATGAGCAGTTCTTC | CASSDGSSYNEQFF
TRBJ2-7 | - | once | TRBV18 | TGTGCCAGCTCACCAATCAGCGGCAACGAGCAGTACTTC | CASSPISGNEQYF
TRBJ2-7 | - | - | TRBV11-2 | TGTGCCAGCAGCTTAGCTGGAGGGAAGGGCGGCGAGCAGTACTTC | CASSLAGGKGGEQYF
TRBJ2-5 | - | - | TRBV29-1 | TGCACCGGGACATCCGAAGAGACCCAGTACTTC | CTGTSEETQYF
TRBJ2-1 | TRBD2 | - | TRBV13 | TGTGCCAGCAGCCCCCCGGGACTAGCCATCGGGGCCCCCTACAATGAGCAGTTCTTC | CASSPPGLAIGAPYNEQFF
TRBJ2-7 | - | - | TRBV7-6 | TGTGCCAGCAGCGCGGGACAGTACGAGCAGTACTTC | CASSAGQYEQYF
TRBJ2-7 | - | - | TRBV7-2 | TGTGCCTGCAGCCAACAATGGGGCAGCACCTACGAGCAGTACTTC | CACSQQWGSTYEQYF
TRBJ1-4 | - | - | TRBV27 | TGTGCCAGCAGTTCGGCGTTTACTAATGAAAAACTGTTTTTT | CASSSAFTNEKLFF
TRBJ2-1 | - | - | TRBV6-4 | TGTGCCAGCAGTGACTCTGGGGGTAATGAGCAGTTCTTC | CASSDSGGNEQFF
TRBJ2-2 | - | - | TRBV7-2 | TGTGCCAGCAGCTCCCCGAACACCGGGGAGCTGTTTTTT | CASSSPNTGELFF
TRBJ1-2 | - | - | TRBV7-2 | TGTGCCAGCAGCCCTCGGACGGATGGTGGAGGCTACACCTTC | CASSPRTDGGGYTF
TRBJ1-1 | - | - | TRBV6-5 | TGTGCCAGTAATCGAGCCATGAACACTGAAGCTTTCTTT | CASNRAMNTEAFF
TRBJ2-1 | - | few | TRBV19 | TGTGCCAGTAGTCCGGGACTGGACTCCTACAATGAGCAGTTCTTC | CASSPGLDSYNEQFF
TRBJ2-2 | - | - | TRBV6-5 | TGTGCCAGCAGTTACTCGAACACCGGGGAGCTGTTTTTT | CASSYSNTGELFF
TRBJ1-1 | - | - | TRBV19 | TGTGCCAGTAGTATAGGGGCAAACATGAACACTGAAGCTTTCTTT | CASSIGANMNTEAFF
TRBJ1-2 | - | - | TRBV5-1 | TGCGCCAGCAGCTTGGCCGATTCGGGTGGTGGCTACACCTTC | CASSLADSGGGYTF